The present T cell receptor (beta chain) was sequenced within a study of blood T cell repertoires in COVID-19 (dated by TCRdb to 2018 to 2020). Turning to the overall study: The collaborator samples originated in the United States, Italy and Spain and spanned the acute and convalescent phases of COVID-19. The prospective study material was composed of cDNA or gDNA derived from T cells, B-cell-depleted T cells, or PBMCs. Deeply sampled blood TCRbeta repertoires from subjects exposed to, actively infected with, or recovered from COVID-19 were included in the dataset. A freely available public database, intended as a resource for researchers studying the immune response to SARS-CoV-2, is where the repertoires were released. Samples were obtained from the ongoing ImmuneRACE study (first 160 participants) and from 1,200 or so subjects provided by 6 global collaborators. Sample metadata almost always included a de-identified subject ID, COVID-19 status, age in years and sex. Where available, HLA class I and class II types were obtained from metadata supplied by the sample provider rather than from assay-based typing.

General study outcomes and caveats: The quantity of clinical and demographic metadata differed by source and by participant and was supplied without curation.

Comment on this clone: Its antigen remains unidentified. Base qualities are not at hand, and no much larger clone is one base apart.

TCRbeta CDR3 regions were amplified from genomic DNA using the immunoSEQ Assay, a bias-controlled multiplex PCR. From the authors' description of their analysis: Within the assay, amplification of reference gene primers was used to estimate how many nucleated cells each sample contained. To quantify the absolute abundance of each unique TCRbeta CDR3 rearrangement, sequence reads were collapsed and filtered. For each sample, productive Simpson clonality was calculated as the square root of Simpson's diversity index across productive rearrangements. TCRdb mirrors the immuneACCESS table, restricted to in-frame sequences. Some clones are absent from its copies; in checked studies, under half trace to an unresolved V gene, and the reason for the others is unknown. V, J and clone size were drawn from that table, and D and trimming were deduced from the DNA. The sample includes about 94,000 clones, with around 86% observed a single time. Together, the top ten hold 4.5% to 5% of the sample.

The collaborating institutions used their own protocols to collect whole blood in K2EDTA tubes. For TCRbeta analysis, collaborators shipped samples in one of three forms: frozen whole blood, isolated PBMCs, or DNA extracted from either of those sample types. Relative to germline, V is 2 bases shorter and J is 5 bases shorter, with 16 bases between their ends. The cysteine opens and the phenylalanine closes a CDR3 of 17 amino acids. Just CDR3 DNA is preserved here, 51 bases in frame from base 1. CDR1 and CDR2 are drawn from the germline V gene (reference sequence): MNHEY, SMNVEV. This TCR derives from a woman older than 75 with acute or convalescent COVID-19. The chain is encoded by TRBV27 joined to TRBJ1-6; TRBD1 is a possible D gene, resting on 5 matching bases. What was sequenced was peripheral blood. The CDR3 in this case is CASSLGIFGHNNSPLHF. The DNA sequence reads TGTGCCAGCAGTTTAGGGATTTTCGGACATAATAATTCACCCCTCCACTTT.